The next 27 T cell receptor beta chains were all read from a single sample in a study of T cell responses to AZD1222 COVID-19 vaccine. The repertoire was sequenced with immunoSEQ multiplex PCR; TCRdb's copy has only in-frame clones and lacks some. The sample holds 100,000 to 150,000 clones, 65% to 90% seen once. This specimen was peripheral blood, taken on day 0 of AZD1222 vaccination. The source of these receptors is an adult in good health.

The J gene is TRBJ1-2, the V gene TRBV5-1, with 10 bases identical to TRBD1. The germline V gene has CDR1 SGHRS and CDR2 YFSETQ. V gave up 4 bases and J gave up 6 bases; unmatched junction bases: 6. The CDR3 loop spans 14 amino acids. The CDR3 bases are TGCGCCAGCAGCCGGGACAGGGGAAAAGATGGCTACACCTTC. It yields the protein CASSRDRGKDGYTF. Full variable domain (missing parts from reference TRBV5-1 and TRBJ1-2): KAGVTQTPRYLIKTRGQQVTLSCSPISGHRSVSWYQQTPGQGLQFLFEYFSETQRNKGNFPGRFSGRQFSNSRSEMNVSTLELGDSALYLCASSRDRGKDGYTFGSGTRLTVV.

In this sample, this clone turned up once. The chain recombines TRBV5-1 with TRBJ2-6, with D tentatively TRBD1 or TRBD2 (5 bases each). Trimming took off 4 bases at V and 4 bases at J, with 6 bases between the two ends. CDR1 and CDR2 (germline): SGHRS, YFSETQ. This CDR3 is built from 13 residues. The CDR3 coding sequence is TGCGCCAGCAGCCGGGACGGGGCCAACGTCCTGACTTTC. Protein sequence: CASSRDGANVLTF. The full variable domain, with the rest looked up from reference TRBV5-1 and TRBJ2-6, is KAGVTQTPRYLIKTRGQQVTLSCSPISGHRSVSWYQQTPGQGLQFLFEYFSETQRNKGNFPGRFSGRQFSNSRSEMNVSTLELGDSALYLCASSRDGANVLTFGAGSRLTVL.

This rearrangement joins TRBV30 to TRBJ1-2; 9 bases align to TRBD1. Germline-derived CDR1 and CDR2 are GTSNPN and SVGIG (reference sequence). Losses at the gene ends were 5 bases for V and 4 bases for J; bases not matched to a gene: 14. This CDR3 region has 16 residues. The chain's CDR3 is CAWVRDRVVRGYGYTF. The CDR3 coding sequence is TGTGCCTGGGTCCGGGACAGGGTCGTAAGGGGCTATGGCTACACCTTC.

Written as DNA, the CDR3 is TGTGCCAGCAGAATAGGGGGGGACAGCTACGAGCAGTACTTC. Its protein product is CASRIGGDSYEQYF. The gene calls are TRBV6-5 and TRBJ2-7, with D tentatively TRBD1 or TRBD2 (7 bases each). Trimming took 6 bases from V and 3 from J, leaving 15 bases between them. The length of the CDR3 is 14 residues. The germline gives CDR1 MNHEY, CDR2 SVGAGI.

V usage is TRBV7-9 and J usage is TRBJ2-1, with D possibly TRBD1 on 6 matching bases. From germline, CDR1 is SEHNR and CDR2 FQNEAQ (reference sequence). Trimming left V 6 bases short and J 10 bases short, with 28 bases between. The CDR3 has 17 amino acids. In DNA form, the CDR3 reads TGTGCCAGCAGTAGATCTGATAGGGACACCATTTCCGGGGAGCAGTTCTTC. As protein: CASSRSDRDTISGEQFF.

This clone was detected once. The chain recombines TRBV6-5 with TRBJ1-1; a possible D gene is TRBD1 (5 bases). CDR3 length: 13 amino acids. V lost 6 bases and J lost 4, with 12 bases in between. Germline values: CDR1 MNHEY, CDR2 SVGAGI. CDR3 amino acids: CASSLQVGTEAFF. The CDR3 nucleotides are TGTGCCAGCAGCCTACAGGTAGGCACTGAAGCTTTCTTT.

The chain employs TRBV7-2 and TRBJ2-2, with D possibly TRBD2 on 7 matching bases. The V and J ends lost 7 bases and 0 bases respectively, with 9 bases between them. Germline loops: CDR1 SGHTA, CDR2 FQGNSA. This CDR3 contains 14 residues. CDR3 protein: CASNGGPNTGELFF. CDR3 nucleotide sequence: TGTGCCAGCAACGGGGGGCCGAACACCGGGGAGCTGTTTTTT. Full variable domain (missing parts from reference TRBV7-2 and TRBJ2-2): GAGVSQSPSNKVTEKGKDVELRCDPISGHTALYWYRQSLGQGLEFLIYFQGNSAPDKSGLPSDRFSAERTGGSVSTLTIQRTQQEDSAVYLCASNGGPNTGELFFGEGSRLTVL.

CDR3 in amino acids: CAWSGDRNVRTIYF. The CDR3 DNA reads TGTGCCTGGAGTGGTGACAGGAACGTCCGCACCATATATTTT. V is TRBV30 and J is TRBJ1-3; possibly TRBD1 for D (6 bases). Germline loops: CDR1 GTSNPN, CDR2 SVGIG (reference sequence). V was cut by 1 base and J by 9 bases, with 16 bases left in between. CDR3 length equals 14 residues.

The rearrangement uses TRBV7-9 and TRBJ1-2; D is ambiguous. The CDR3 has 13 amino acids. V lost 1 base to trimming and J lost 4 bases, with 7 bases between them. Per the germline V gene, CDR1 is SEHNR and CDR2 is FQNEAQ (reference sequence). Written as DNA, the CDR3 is TGTGCCAGCAGCTTAGTAAGTTCCTATGGCTACACCTTC. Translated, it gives CASSLVSSYGYTF.

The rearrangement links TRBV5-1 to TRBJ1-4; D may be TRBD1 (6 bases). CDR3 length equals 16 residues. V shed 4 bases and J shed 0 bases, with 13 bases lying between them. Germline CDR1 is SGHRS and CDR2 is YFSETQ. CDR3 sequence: CASSGGQLATNEKLFF. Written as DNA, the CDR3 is TGCGCCAGCAGCGGGGGACAACTTGCAACTAATGAAAAACTGTTTTTT.

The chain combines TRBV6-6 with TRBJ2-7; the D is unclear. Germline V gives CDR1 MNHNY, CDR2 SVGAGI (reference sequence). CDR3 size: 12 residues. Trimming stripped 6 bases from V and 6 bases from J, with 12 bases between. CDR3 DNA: TGTGCCAGCAGCCCCGCCTTGATCGAGCAGTACTTC. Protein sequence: CASSPALIEQYF.

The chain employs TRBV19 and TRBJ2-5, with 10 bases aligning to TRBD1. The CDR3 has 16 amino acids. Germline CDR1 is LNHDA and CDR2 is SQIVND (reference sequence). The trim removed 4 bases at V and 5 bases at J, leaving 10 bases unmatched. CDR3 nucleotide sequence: TGTGCCAGTAGTAGCGACAGGGGGCTATCCAGCGAGACCCAGTACTTC. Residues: CASSSDRGLSSETQYF.

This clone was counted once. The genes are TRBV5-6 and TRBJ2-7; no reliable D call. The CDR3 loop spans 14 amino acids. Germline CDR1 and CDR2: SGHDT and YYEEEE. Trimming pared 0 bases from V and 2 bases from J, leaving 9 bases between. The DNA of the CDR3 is TGTGCCAGCAGCTTGGGGCAGGACCCCTACGAGCAGTACTTC. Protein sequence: CASSLGQDPYEQYF.

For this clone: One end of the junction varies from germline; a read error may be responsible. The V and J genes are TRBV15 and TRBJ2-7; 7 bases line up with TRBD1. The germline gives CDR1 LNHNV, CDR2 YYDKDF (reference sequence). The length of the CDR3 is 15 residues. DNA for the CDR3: TGTGCCACCAGCAGAGACCCCGGGGACAGTCTGGGCTTCCACTTC. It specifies CATSRDPGDSLGFHF.

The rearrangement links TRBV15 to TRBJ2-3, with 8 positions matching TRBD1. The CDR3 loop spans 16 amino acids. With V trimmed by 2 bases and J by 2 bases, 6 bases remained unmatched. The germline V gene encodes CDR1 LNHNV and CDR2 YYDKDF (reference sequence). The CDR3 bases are TGTGCCACCAGCAGAAACCGGGACAGGCTCACAGATACGCAGTATTTT. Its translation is CATSRNRDRLTDTQYF.

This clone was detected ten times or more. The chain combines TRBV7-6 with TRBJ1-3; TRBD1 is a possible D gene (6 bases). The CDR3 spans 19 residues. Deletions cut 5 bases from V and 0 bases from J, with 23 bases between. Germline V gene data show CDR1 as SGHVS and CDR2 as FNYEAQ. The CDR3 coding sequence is TGTGCCAGCAGCCAGGACAGTCGCCAATTACTTGGCTCTGGAAACACCATATATTTT. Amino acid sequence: CASSQDSRQLLGSGNTIYF.

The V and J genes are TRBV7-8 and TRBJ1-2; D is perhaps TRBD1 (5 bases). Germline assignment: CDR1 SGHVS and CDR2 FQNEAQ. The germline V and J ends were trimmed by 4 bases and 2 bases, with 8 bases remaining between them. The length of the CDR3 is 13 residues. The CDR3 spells CASSSGLNYGYTF. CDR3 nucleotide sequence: TGTGCCAGCAGCTCAGGGTTAAACTATGGCTACACCTTC.

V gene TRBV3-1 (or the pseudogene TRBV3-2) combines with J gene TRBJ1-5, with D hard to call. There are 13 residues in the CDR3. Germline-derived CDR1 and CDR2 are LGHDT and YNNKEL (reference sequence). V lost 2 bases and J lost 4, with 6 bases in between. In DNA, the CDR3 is TGTGCCAGCAGCCAAATAGTGAATCAGCCCCAGCATTTT. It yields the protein CASSQIVNQPQHF.

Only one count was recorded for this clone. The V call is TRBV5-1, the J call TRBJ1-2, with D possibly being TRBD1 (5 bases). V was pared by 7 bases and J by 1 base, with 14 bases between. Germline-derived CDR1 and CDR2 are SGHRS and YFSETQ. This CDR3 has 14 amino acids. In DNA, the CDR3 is TGCGCCAGCGGGGGTCCAGGTGATAACTATGGCTACACCTTC. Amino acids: CASGGPGDNYGYTF.

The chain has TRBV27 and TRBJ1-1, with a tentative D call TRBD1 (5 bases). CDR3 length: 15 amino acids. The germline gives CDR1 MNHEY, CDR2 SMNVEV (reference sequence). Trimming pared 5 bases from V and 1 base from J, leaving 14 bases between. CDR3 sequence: CASSPRQIRNTEAFF. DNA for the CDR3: TGTGCCAGCAGTCCCCGACAGATACGGAACACTGAAGCTTTCTTT.

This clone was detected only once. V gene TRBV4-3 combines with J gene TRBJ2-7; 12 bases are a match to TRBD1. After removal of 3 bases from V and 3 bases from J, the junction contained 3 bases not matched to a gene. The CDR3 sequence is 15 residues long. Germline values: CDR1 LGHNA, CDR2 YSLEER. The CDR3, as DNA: TGCGCCAGCAGCCAGAGGGACAGGGGGCACTACGAGCAGTACTTC. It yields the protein CASSQRDRGHYEQYF.

The CDR3 here is CASSPRGTGGFDGYTF. DNA for the CDR3: TGTGCCAGCAGCCCCCGGGGGACAGGGGGCTTCGATGGCTACACCTTC. V usage is TRBV21-1 and J usage is TRBJ1-2; the table assigns TRBD1, which was not confirmed against the DNA. TRBV21-1 is an annotated pseudogene. This CDR3 is 16 amino acids long.

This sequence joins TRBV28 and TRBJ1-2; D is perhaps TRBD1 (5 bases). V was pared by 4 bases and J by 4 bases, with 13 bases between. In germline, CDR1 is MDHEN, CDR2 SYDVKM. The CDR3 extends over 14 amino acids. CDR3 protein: CASSSSGTAYGYTF. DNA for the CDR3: TGTGCCAGCAGTTCCTCAGGGACGGCCTATGGCTACACCTTC.

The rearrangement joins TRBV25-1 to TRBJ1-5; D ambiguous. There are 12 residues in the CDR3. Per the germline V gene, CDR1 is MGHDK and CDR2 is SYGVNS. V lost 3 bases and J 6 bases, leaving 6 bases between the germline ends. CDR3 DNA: TGTGCCAGCAGTGATTATGGTCAGCCCCAGCATTTT. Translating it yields CASSDYGQPQHF.

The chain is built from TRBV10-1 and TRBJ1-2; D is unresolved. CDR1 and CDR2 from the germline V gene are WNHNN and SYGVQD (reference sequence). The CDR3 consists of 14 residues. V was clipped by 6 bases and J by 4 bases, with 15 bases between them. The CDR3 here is CASSPGPEGYGYTF. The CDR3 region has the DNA TGCGCCAGCAGCCCCGGTCCCGAGGGCTATGGCTACACCTTC.

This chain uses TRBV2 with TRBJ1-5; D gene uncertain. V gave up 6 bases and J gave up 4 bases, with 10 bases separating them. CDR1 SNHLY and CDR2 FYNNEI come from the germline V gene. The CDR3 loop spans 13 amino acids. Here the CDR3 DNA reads TGTGCCAGCAGCGCTACTAGGAATCAGCCCCAGCATTTT. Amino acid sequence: CASSATRNQPQHF.

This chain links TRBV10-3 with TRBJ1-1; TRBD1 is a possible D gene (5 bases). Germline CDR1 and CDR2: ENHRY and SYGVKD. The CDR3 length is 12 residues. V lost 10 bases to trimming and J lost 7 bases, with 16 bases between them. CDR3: CATTSRVDEAFF. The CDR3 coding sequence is TGTGCCACCACTTCCAGGGTGGATGAAGCTTTCTTT.